This T cell receptor beta chain was obtained from a study of T-cell memory formation after mild COVID-19. Only a few counts were recorded for this clonotype. The V gene's germline CDR1 is SEHNR and CDR2 FQNEAQ (reference sequence). V lost 5 bases, J lost 9 bases, and 23 bases lay in between. This CDR3 region has 16 residues. TCRdb analysed the 5' RACE reads with MiXCR anew, one entry per CDR3 protein. Of about 290,000 distinct CDR3 sequences in the sample, approximately 16% were seen once. The source material was PBMCs or a T cell subset sorted from them (not recorded which). The receptor was derived from a man younger than 35 who had mild COVID-19 (a few samples of this study predate the infection). Cell type and time point are not known. The chain carries TRBV7-9 and TRBJ2-1; unclear D gene. CDR3 DNA: TGTGCCAGCAGCCTGCCTTCTCCGCGGATCCCCGGTGAGCAGTTCTTC. Translated: CASSLPSPRIPGEQFF.